A selection of T cell receptor beta chains follows, all from one sample in a study of cytomegalovirus exposure and HLA in healthy donors. TCRdb's copy holds only in-frame clones and misses some; the assay was immunoSEQ multiplex PCR. The table shows some 150,000 clones, with around 88% occurring only once. Sequencing was done on a sample of PBMCs. Receptor source: a young woman in good health and CMV-seropositive. CDR3s include the opening cysteine and the closing phenylalanine or tryptophan. D genes are given only for firm matches. Size is stated for part of the rows, as once, few or many counts, or as a class when the clone is expanded.

d_gene	j_gene	abundance	v_gene	len	CDR3aa	CDR3nt
TRBD2	TRBJ2-1	NA	TRBV29-1	12	CSVSERENEQFF	TGCAGCGTTTCAGAGCGGGAGAATGAGCAGTTCTTC
NA	TRBJ1-2	few	TRBV5-1	16	CASSLGTSGVVYGYTF	TGCGCCAGCAGCTTGGGAACCTCAGGGGTAGTCTATGGCTACACCTTC
TRBD1	TRBJ1-2	NA	TRBV6-5	16	CASSSLKTGGAGGYTF	TGTGCCAGCAGTTCCCTAAAGACAGGGGGCGCGGGTGGCTACACCTTC
NA	TRBJ1-1	NA	TRBV5-4	15	CASRDGRVGDTEAFF	TGTGCCAGCAGGGACGGGAGGGTTGGGGACACTGAAGCTTTCTTT
NA	TRBJ2-1	NA	TRBV18	17	CASSPSPRRENNNEQFF	TGTGCCAGCTCACCATCTCCCCGAAGGGAGAATAACAATGAGCAGTTCTTC
NA	TRBJ2-3	NA	TRBV5-4	16	CASSFGKASSTDTQYF	TGTGCCAGCAGCTTCGGTAAAGCCTCTAGCACAGATACGCAGTATTTT
NA	TRBJ1-1	NA	TRBV30	15	CAWSVGLWGVDEAFF	TGTGCCTGGAGTGTAGGTTTGTGGGGGGTTGATGAAGCTTTCTTT
TRBD1	TRBJ1-5	once	TRBV2	16	CASSATLGQGNQPQHF	TGTGCCAGCAGTGCTACCTTAGGACAGGGGAATCAGCCCCAGCATTTT
NA	TRBJ2-7	once	TRBV25-1	16	CASSEPGPGGVYEQYF	TGTGCCAGCAGTGAACCGGGCCCCGGAGGAGTCTACGAGCAGTACTTC
NA	TRBJ2-1	NA	TRBV21-1	16	CASSLQKGRGWNEQFF	TGTGCCAGCAGCCTGCAAAAAGGGCGGGGGTGGAATGAGCAGTTCTTC
NA	TRBJ1-5	NA	TRBV4-2	16	CASSQDYSAAEVAQHF	TGTGCCAGCAGCCAAGATTATTCGGCAGCCGAGGTGGCCCAGCATTTT
TRBD2	TRBJ2-7	NA	TRBV11-3	15	CASSFPSGDPYEQYF	TGTGCCAGCAGCTTTCCTAGCGGGGATCCCTACGAGCAGTACTTC
NA	TRBJ1-2	NA	TRBV5-6	14	CASSGPGPGDGYTF	TGTGCCAGCAGCGGGCCCGGGCCAGGGGATGGCTACACCTTC
NA	TRBJ2-1	NA	TRBV4-2	15	CASSQGRDSYNEQFF	TGTGCCAGCAGCCAGGGGCGGGATTCCTACAATGAGCAGTTCTTC
NA	TRBJ2-3	NA	TRBV6-5	16	CASSSAGGALTDTQYF	TGTGCCAGCAGTTCTGCTGGCGGGGCCCTCACAGATACGCAGTATTTT
NA	TRBJ1-2	few	TRBV7-8	15	CASSPTAILTYGYTF	TGTGCCAGCAGCCCGACAGCCATCCTTACATATGGCTACACCTTC
TRBD2	TRBJ2-4	NA	TRBV29-1	14	CSGRRLGRGSIQYF	TGCAGCGGCCGTCGGCTGGGGAGGGGAAGCATTCAGTACTTC
TRBD1	TRBJ1-1	NA	TRBV7-9	17	CASSFQPGTGVRTEAFF	TGTGCCAGCAGCTTCCAACCCGGGACAGGGGTTCGGACTGAAGCTTTCTTT
TRBD2	TRBJ2-7	NA	TRBV27	15	CASSLGTSGTGEQYF	TGTGCCAGCAGTTTAGGGACTAGCGGGACGGGGGAGCAGTACTTC
NA	TRBJ1-2	NA	TRBV5-1	13	CASSLTFDYGYTF	TGCGCCAGCAGCTTGACTTTTGACTATGGCTACACCTTC
NA	TRBJ2-6	NA	TRBV27	17	CASSLSYGSSGANVLTF	TGTGCCAGCAGTTTATCGTACGGGAGCTCTGGGGCCAACGTCCTGACTTTC
NA	TRBJ1-1	many	TRBV4-1	14	CASSQVWGDTEAFF	TGCGCCAGCAGCCAAGTCTGGGGGGACACTGAAGCTTTCTTT
TRBD1	TRBJ1-4	NA	TRBV28	16	CASSFSGTGLYEKLFF	TGTGCCAGCAGTTTCTCCGGGACAGGGTTGTATGAAAAACTGTTTTTT
NA	TRBJ2-1	NA	TRBV7-3	13	CASSPARGNEQFF	TGTGCCAGCAGCCCGGCCAGGGGCAATGAGCAGTTCTTC
NA	TRBJ2-7	once	TRBV7-8	17	CASRTEERRGGSYEQYF	TGTGCCAGCAGGACGGAGGAAAGGAGGGGGGGGTCCTACGAGCAGTACTTC